These T cell receptor beta chains were read from a single sample in a study of shared clonotypes between healthy human individuals. The assay was immunoSEQ multiplex PCR, and TCRdb's table has in-frame clones only and misses some. The table records more than 600,000 clones, about 91% of them present only once. The sample taken for sequencing was naive CD8+ T cells sorted from blood. The receptors were gathered from a man aged 25-45 years in good health. CDR3s include the opening cysteine and the closing phenylalanine or tryptophan. D genes are given only for firm matches. Only some rows state a clone size, as once, few, many or a class for expanded clones.

clone_size,d_call,j_call,v_call,cdr3_aa,cdr3_nt
-,TRBD2,TRBJ2-1,TRBV19,CASSIVAGYNEQFF,TGTGCCAGTAGTATAGTAGCGGGCTACAATGAGCAGTTCTTC
once,TRBD1,TRBJ2-7,TRBV2,CASMGQSSSYEQYF,TGTGCCAGCATGGGACAGAGTTCTTCCTACGAGCAGTACTTC
-,TRBD1,TRBJ2-1,TRBV10-3,CAISTGGGEEQFF,TGTGCCATTTCAACAGGGGGCGGGGAGGAGCAGTTCTTC
-,-,TRBJ2-7,TRBV5-8,CASNPGATWGWEQYF,TGTGCCAGCAACCCGGGGGCTACCTGGGGGTGGGAGCAGTACTTC
few,-,TRBJ1-5,TRBV27,CASSVQGLNQPQHF,TGTGCCAGCAGTGTGCAGGGGCTCAATCAGCCCCAGCATTTT
-,-,TRBJ2-7,TRBV29-1,CSVEVPVDRTFSYEQYF,TGCAGCGTTGAAGTGCCGGTAGACAGAACTTTCTCCTACGAGCAGTACTTC
-,TRBD2,TRBJ2-3,TRBV7-9,CASSPLAGNTDTQYF,TGTGCCAGCAGCCCGCTAGCGGGAAACACAGATACGCAGTATTTT
-,-,TRBJ2-3,TRBV9,CASGAGWDTSTDTQYF,TGTGCCAGCGGGGCGGGTTGGGACACGAGCACAGATACGCAGTATTTT
-,TRBD2,TRBJ2-1,TRBV29-1,CSVEVGLAGGSYNEQFF,TGCAGCGTTGAAGTCGGCCTAGCGGGAGGATCCTACAATGAGCAGTTCTTC
few,TRBD1,TRBJ2-6,TRBV7-9,CASSTTGVPSGANVLTF,TGTGCCAGCAGCACAACAGGGGTGCCTTCTGGGGCCAACGTCCTGACTTTC
-,-,TRBJ2-2,TRBV28,CASSLVLVGELFF,TGTGCCAGCAGTTTGGTTTTAGTCGGGGAGCTGTTTTTT
-,-,TRBJ2-7,TRBV7-9,CASSLVSYEQYF,TGTGCCAGCAGCTTAGTAAGCTACGAGCAGTACTTC
-,TRBD2,TRBJ2-1,TRBV11-2,CASSSPILAGHNEQFF,TGTGCCAGCAGCAGCCCAATCCTAGCGGGACATAATGAGCAGTTCTTC
-,TRBD1,TRBJ2-2,TRBV18,CASSPDPGQGAQGTGELFF,TGTGCCAGCTCACCAGATCCGGGACAGGGGGCGCAGGGCACCGGGGAGCTGTTTTTT
-,-,TRBJ2-3,TRBV6-6,CASSGSAGDTQYF,TGTGCCAGCAGCGGCTCGGCGGGGGATACGCAGTATTTT
-,-,TRBJ1-5,TRBV27,CASSSSLYPQHF,TGTGCCAGCAGTTCCTCACTGTATCCCCAGCATTTT
-,-,TRBJ2-1,TRBV25-1,CASSELSDLYNEQFF,TGTGCCAGCAGTGAACTAAGCGACCTATACAATGAGCAGTTCTTC
-,-,TRBJ2-3,TRBV4-2,CASSQGLAASFEDTQYF,TGTGCCAGCAGCCAAGGGTTAGCGGCATCTTTCGAAGATACGCAGTATTTT
-,-,TRBJ2-7,TRBV28,CASSAPDSRSSYEQYF,TGTGCCAGCAGCGCTCCCGACAGCCGGAGCTCCTACGAGCAGTACTTC
-,-,TRBJ2-1,TRBV7-3,CASSLWGSHNEQFF,TGTGCCAGCAGCTTATGGGGGTCGCATAATGAGCAGTTCTTC
-,-,TRBJ2-1,TRBV5-1,CASSFGDDEQFF,TGCGCCAGCAGCTTTGGAGACGATGAGCAGTTCTTC
-,-,TRBJ2-7,TRBV4-1,CASSQGLLAYEQYF,TGCGCCAGCAGCCAAGGTCTTTTAGCCTACGAGCAGTACTTC
-,TRBD1,TRBJ1-2,TRBV6-1,CASRLTGLIDGYTF,TGTGCCAGCAGGTTGACAGGGCTTATCGATGGCTACACCTTC
-,-,TRBJ2-6,TRBV4-1,CASSARRALSGANVLTF,TGCGCCAGCAGCGCCAGGCGAGCCCTCTCTGGGGCCAACGTCCTGACTTTC
-,TRBD1,TRBJ1-1,TRBV9,CASSTGGTNTEAFF,TGTGCCAGCAGCACAGGGGGGACGAACACTGAAGCTTTCTTT
-,TRBD1,TRBJ1-2,TRBV5-4,CASTRGNGYTF,TGTGCCAGCACCAGGGGGAATGGCTACACCTTC
-,TRBD2,TRBJ2-2,TRBV30,CAWSVLGAGVINTGELFF,TGTGCCTGGAGTGTACTAGGAGCGGGAGTTATAAACACCGGGGAGCTGTTTTTT
-,TRBD1,TRBJ2-7,TRBV7-9,CASSFIGQGPYEQYF,TGTGCCAGCAGCTTCATAGGACAGGGACCCTACGAGCAGTACTTC
-,-,TRBJ2-1,TRBV27,CASSSQFSYNEQFF,TGTGCCAGCAGTTCACAGTTCAGCTACAATGAGCAGTTCTTC
-,TRBD2,TRBJ2-7,TRBV20-1,CSGREGTEQYF,TGCAGTGGACGGGAGGGCACGGAGCAGTACTTC
-,-,TRBJ2-7,TRBV28,CASSFRGRVSYEQYF,TGTGCCAGCAGTTTTCGGGGGCGCGTGTCCTACGAGCAGTACTTC
few,-,TRBJ2-7,TRBV5-1,CASSLAGQYEQYF,TGCGCCAGCAGCTTGGCCGGACAGTACGAGCAGTACTTC
-,TRBD2,TRBJ2-1,TRBV2,CATRGLAQRPSSYNEQFF,TGTGCCACCAGGGGACTAGCACAACGCCCTAGCTCCTACAATGAGCAGTTCTTC
-,TRBD1,TRBJ2-7,TRBV10-3,CAISPGQGPYEQYF,TGTGCCATCAGTCCGGGACAGGGTCCCTACGAGCAGTACTTC
-,TRBD2,TRBJ2-1,TRBV5-6,CASSLGVAGRNEQFF,TGTGCCAGCAGCTTGGGAGTAGCGGGAAGGAATGAGCAGTTCTTC
-,-,TRBJ2-1,TRBV19,CASSITPGYNEQFF,TGTGCCAGTAGTATAACCCCGGGGTACAATGAGCAGTTCTTC
-,TRBD2,TRBJ2-3,TRBV7-9,CASSLSWREFTDTQYF,TGTGCCAGCAGCTTATCTTGGCGGGAGTTCACAGATACGCAGTATTTT
-,-,TRBJ1-5,TRBV2,CASSEATLPGPQHF,TGTGCCAGCAGTGAAGCCACCCTACCGGGGCCCCAGCATTTT
-,-,TRBJ1-1,TRBV5-6,CASSLASLGPRAEAFF,TGTGCCAGCAGCTTGGCGTCCTTAGGTCCCCGGGCTGAAGCTTTCTTT
-,TRBD2,TRBJ2-5,TRBV9,CASSVAGGEGQETQYF,TGTGCCAGCAGCGTAGCTGGGGGGGAGGGCCAAGAGACCCAGTACTTC
-,-,TRBJ1-5,TRBV5-6,CASSLFQGQPQHF,TGTGCCAGCAGCTTGTTCCAGGGACAGCCCCAGCATTTT
-,-,TRBJ2-1,TRBV7-9,CASSSSVSSYNEQFF,TGTGCCAGCAGCTCAAGCGTAAGCTCCTACAATGAGCAGTTCTTC
-,-,TRBJ2-1,TRBV13,CASSLGAAEPNEQFF,TGTGCCAGCAGCTTAGGAGCGGCGGAACCCAATGAGCAGTTCTTC
once,TRBD2,TRBJ2-1,TRBV6-1,CASSEGLAGVYNEQFF,TGTGCCAGCAGTGAAGGTTTAGCGGGAGTCTACAATGAGCAGTTCTTC
-,-,TRBJ2-7,TRBV6-5,CASSLDLSLAYEQYF,TGTGCCAGCAGCCTCGATCTTAGCTTGGCCTACGAGCAGTACTTC
-,-,TRBJ1-1,TRBV11-2,CASSLGGGQNTEAFF,TGTGCCAGCAGCTTAGGTGGTGGACAGAACACTGAAGCTTTCTTT
-,-,TRBJ2-7,TRBV7-3,CASSDEGGFYGVTYEQYF,TGTGCCAGCAGCGATGAGGGAGGATTTTACGGTGTAACCTACGAGCAGTACTTC
-,TRBD1,TRBJ2-7,TRBV19,CASSMGTGTYEQYF,TGTGCCAGTAGTATGGGGACAGGGACCTACGAGCAGTACTTC
-,-,TRBJ2-1,TRBV27,CASSLGGPVSSYNEQFF,TGTGCCAGCAGTTTAGGGGGCCCGGTAAGCTCCTACAATGAGCAGTTCTTC
few,TRBD2,TRBJ2-1,TRBV25-1,CASSELTSGLYNEQFF,TGTGCCAGCAGTGAGTTGACTAGCGGACTCTACAATGAGCAGTTCTTC
-,TRBD2,TRBJ2-1,TRBV4-1,CASSQEIGGGSSYNEQFF,TGCGCCAGCAGCCAAGAAATCGGCGGGGGGAGCTCCTACAATGAGCAGTTCTTC
-,-,TRBJ2-1,TRBV11-2,CASSLKSYNEQFF,TGTGCCAGCAGCTTAAAATCCTACAATGAGCAGTTCTTC